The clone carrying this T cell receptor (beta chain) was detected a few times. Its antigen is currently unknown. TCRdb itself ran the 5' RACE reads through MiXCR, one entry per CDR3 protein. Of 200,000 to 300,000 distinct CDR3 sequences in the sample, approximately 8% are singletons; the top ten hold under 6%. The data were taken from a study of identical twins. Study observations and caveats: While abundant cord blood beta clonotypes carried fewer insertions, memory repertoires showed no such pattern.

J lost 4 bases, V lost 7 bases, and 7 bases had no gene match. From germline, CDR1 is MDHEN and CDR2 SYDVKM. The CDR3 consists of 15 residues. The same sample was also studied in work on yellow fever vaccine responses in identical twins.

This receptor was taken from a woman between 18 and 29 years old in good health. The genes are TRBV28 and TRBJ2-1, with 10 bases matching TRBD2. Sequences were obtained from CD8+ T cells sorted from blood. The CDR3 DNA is TGTGCCAGCATCCTTAGCGGGAGGAGTTACAATGAGCAGTTCTTC. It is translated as CASILSGRSYNEQFF.